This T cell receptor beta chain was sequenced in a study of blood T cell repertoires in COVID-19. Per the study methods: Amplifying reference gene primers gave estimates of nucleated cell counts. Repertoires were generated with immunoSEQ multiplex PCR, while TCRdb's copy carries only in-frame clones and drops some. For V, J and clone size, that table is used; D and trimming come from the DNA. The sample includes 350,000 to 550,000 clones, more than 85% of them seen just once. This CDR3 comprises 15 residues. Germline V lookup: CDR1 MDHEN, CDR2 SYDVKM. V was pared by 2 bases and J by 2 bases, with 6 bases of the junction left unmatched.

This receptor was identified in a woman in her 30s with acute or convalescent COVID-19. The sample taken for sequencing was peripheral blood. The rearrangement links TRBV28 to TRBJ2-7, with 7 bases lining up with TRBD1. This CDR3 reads CASSLQDRTPYEQYF. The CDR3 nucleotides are TGTGCCAGCAGTTTACAGGACAGGACGCCCTACGAGCAGTACTTC. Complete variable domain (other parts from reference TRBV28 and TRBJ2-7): DVKVTQSSRYLVKRTGEKVFLECVQDMDHENMFWYRQDPGLGLRLIYFSYDVKMKEKGDIPEGYSVSREKKERFSLILESASTNQTSMYLCASSLQDRTPYEQYFGPGTRLTVT.